This is a list of T cell receptor beta chains from one sample in a study of breast tumors, draining lymph nodes, adjacent tissues. TCRdb called the multiplex PCR reads again in MiXCR, with one record for every CDR3 protein. The repertoire includes about 170,000 distinct CDR3 sequences, 25% to 40% of them detected once, and 3% to 4.5% sits in the top ten. Material for sequencing was axillary lymph node tissue. These receptors were taken from a female donor with breast cancer. Some clones in this sample may be carry-over from other donors' samples. Each CDR3 is given with its conserved first and last residue. A D gene is named only where the DNA matches it firmly. Not every row has a clone size; where given, it reads once, few, many or a size class.

v_call: TRBV5-8
d_call: NA
j_call: TRBJ1-2
clone_size: many
cdr3_aa: CASSLEQDGYTF
cdr3_nt: TGTGCCAGCAGCTTGGAGCAGGATGGCTACACCTTC

v_call: TRBV20-1
d_call: TRBD1
j_call: TRBJ1-1
clone_size: NA
cdr3_aa: CSAPHLGAGGAAGAFF
cdr3_nt: TGCAGTGCTCCACACCTCGGGGCAGGGGGAGCCGCTGGGGCTTTCTTT

v_call: TRBV7-2
d_call: NA
j_call: TRBJ2-7
clone_size: many
cdr3_aa: CASSLDAQTSYEQYF
cdr3_nt: TGTGCCAGCAGCTTAGATGCACAGACCTCCTACGAGCAGTACTTC

v_call: TRBV20-1
d_call: TRBD2
j_call: TRBJ2-3
clone_size: many
cdr3_aa: CSARLAGVADTQYF
cdr3_nt: TGCAGTGCTAGACTAGCGGGAGTTGCAGATACGCAGTATTTT

v_call: TRBV2
d_call: NA
j_call: TRBJ1-2
clone_size: NA
cdr3_aa: CASSEGQTNGYTF
cdr3_nt: TGTGCCAGCAGTGAGGGGCAGACTAACGGCTACACCTTC

v_call: TRBV9
d_call: NA
j_call: TRBJ1-2
clone_size: many
cdr3_aa: CASSVGPGHGDYGYTF
cdr3_nt: TGTGCCAGCAGCGTAGGCCCGGGACACGGAGACTATGGCTACACCTTC

v_call: TRBV10-3
d_call: TRBD2
j_call: TRBJ2-7
clone_size: NA
cdr3_aa: CAIQPSGGSYEQYF
cdr3_nt: TGTGCCATCCAGCCTAGCGGGGGCTCCTACGAGCAGTACTTC

v_call: TRBV3-1
d_call: NA
j_call: TRBJ2-7
clone_size: many
cdr3_aa: CASSRTSYEQYF
cdr3_nt: TGTGCCAGCAGCCGGACCTCCTACGAGCAGTACTTC

v_call: TRBV27
d_call: NA
j_call: TRBJ2-3
clone_size: many
cdr3_aa: CASSPEWTRVPDTQYF
cdr3_nt: TGTGCCAGCAGTCCAGAATGGACCCGCGTTCCAGATACGCAGTATTTT

v_call: TRBV19
d_call: NA
j_call: TRBJ1-1
clone_size: NA
cdr3_aa: CASSIGAGLEAFF
cdr3_nt: TGTGCCAGTAGTATTGGGGCAGGGCTAGAAGCTTTCTTT

v_call: TRBV7-9
d_call: NA
j_call: TRBJ1-1
clone_size: NA
cdr3_aa: CASSPIRPEITGAFF
cdr3_nt: TGTGCCAGCAGCCCCATAAGACCGGAGATTACGGGGGCTTTCTTT

v_call: TRBV19
d_call: NA
j_call: TRBJ2-3
clone_size: many
cdr3_aa: CASTLGAGNTQYF
cdr3_nt: TGTGCCAGTACCCTCGGCGCGGGGAATACGCAGTATTTT

v_call: TRBV27
d_call: NA
j_call: TRBJ2-5
clone_size: many
cdr3_aa: CASRTGNQETQYF
cdr3_nt: TGTGCCAGCCGTACGGGGAATCAAGAGACCCAGTACTTC

v_call: TRBV28
d_call: TRBD1
j_call: TRBJ1-1
clone_size: NA
cdr3_aa: CASRRQGANTEAFF
cdr3_nt: TGTGCCAGCAGGCGACAGGGAGCGAACACTGAAGCTTTCTTT

v_call: TRBV6-2/TRBV6-3
d_call: TRBD2
j_call: TRBJ2-3
clone_size: many
cdr3_aa: CASSNLAGRTDTQYF
cdr3_nt: TGTGCCAGCAGCAACCTAGCGGGCCGCACAGATACGCAGTATTTT

v_call: TRBV30
d_call: NA
j_call: TRBJ2-3
clone_size: NA
cdr3_aa: CASNRMPNSSTDTQYF
cdr3_nt: TGTGCCTCCAACAGGATGCCCAACTCCTCCACAGATACGCAGTATTTT

v_call: TRBV5-1
d_call: NA
j_call: TRBJ2-3
clone_size: many
cdr3_aa: CASAFDTVTDTQYF
cdr3_nt: TGCGCCAGCGCCTTTGACACCGTCACAGATACGCAGTATTTT

v_call: TRBV19
d_call: NA
j_call: TRBJ1-2
clone_size: NA
cdr3_aa: CASNAQGAFDYGYTF
cdr3_nt: TGTGCCAGTAATGCACAGGGCGCGTTTGACTATGGCTACACCTTC

v_call: TRBV6-2/TRBV6-3
d_call: NA
j_call: TRBJ1-3
clone_size: many
cdr3_aa: CASKMGSLSGNTIYF
cdr3_nt: TGTGCCAGCAAGATGGGTTCACTCTCTGGAAACACCATATATTTT

v_call: TRBV2
d_call: NA
j_call: TRBJ1-4
clone_size: NA
cdr3_aa: CASWGRLGEKLFF
cdr3_nt: TGTGCCAGCTGGGGGCGACTCGGGGAAAAACTGTTTTTT

v_call: TRBV6-2/TRBV6-3
d_call: NA
j_call: TRBJ2-1
clone_size: NA
cdr3_aa: CAGNLQGSYNERFF
cdr3_nt: TGTGCCGGCAACCTTCAGGGTTCCTACAATGAGCGGTTCTTC

v_call: TRBV24-1
d_call: NA
j_call: TRBJ1-2
clone_size: many
cdr3_aa: CATSDWTLNYGYTF
cdr3_nt: TGTGCCACCAGTGACTGGACCCTGAACTATGGCTACACCTTC

v_call: TRBV5-5
d_call: TRBD2
j_call: TRBJ2-1
clone_size: many
cdr3_aa: CASSLLAGVDPLF
cdr3_nt: TGTGCCAGCAGCCTCCTAGCGGGGGTCGACCCACTCTTC

v_call: TRBV11-2
d_call: TRBD2
j_call: TRBJ2-1
clone_size: many
cdr3_aa: CASSSFLAANNEQFF
cdr3_nt: TGTGCCAGCAGCTCGTTTCTAGCGGCGAACAATGAGCAGTTCTTC

v_call: TRBV11-3
d_call: NA
j_call: TRBJ1-6
clone_size: NA
cdr3_aa: CASSLEGQRSSPLHF
cdr3_nt: TGTGCCAGCAGCTTAGAAGGACAGCGAAGCTCACCCCTCCACTTT

v_call: TRBV6-5
d_call: NA
j_call: TRBJ1-2
clone_size: many
cdr3_aa: CASRKGQGPLLGYTF
cdr3_nt: TGTGCCAGCAGAAAAGGGCAGGGCCCACTCCTTGGCTACACCTTC

v_call: TRBV6-5
d_call: NA
j_call: TRBJ2-2
clone_size: many
cdr3_aa: CASSYGGGGELFF
cdr3_nt: TGTGCCAGCAGTTACGGGGGCGGCGGGGAGCTGTTTTTT

v_call: TRBV5-4
d_call: TRBD1
j_call: TRBJ1-4
clone_size: NA
cdr3_aa: CASSSGGTTNERLFF
cdr3_nt: TGTGCCAGCAGCTCAGGGGGGACAACTAATGAAAGACTGTTTTTT